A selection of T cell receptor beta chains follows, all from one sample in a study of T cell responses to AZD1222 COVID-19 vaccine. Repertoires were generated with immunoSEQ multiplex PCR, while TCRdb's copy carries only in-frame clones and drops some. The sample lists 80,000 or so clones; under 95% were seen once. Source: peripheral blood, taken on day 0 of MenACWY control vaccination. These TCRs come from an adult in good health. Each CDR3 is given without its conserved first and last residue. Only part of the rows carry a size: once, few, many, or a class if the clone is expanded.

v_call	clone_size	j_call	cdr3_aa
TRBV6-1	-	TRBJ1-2	ASSDDRTYGYT
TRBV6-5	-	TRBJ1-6	ASSRDRVLGSPLH
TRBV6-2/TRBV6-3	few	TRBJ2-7	ASSIYRGDTNEQY
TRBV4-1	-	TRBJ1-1	ASSPRQGPMNTEAF
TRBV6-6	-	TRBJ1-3	ASSQDAVAGNTIY
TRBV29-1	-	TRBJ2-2	SVAGWKGLANTGELF
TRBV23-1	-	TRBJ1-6	ASSPRTGNNSPLH
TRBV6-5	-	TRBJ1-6	ASSISRSLNSPLH
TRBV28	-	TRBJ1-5	ASSLLTRQH
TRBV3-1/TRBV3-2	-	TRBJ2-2	ASSSRDTGELF
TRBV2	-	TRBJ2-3	ASRAWGPDTQY
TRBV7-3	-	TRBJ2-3	ASSLTGELGTDTQY
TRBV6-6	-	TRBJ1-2	ASRGTGGLYGYT
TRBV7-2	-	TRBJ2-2	ASEAGILTGELF
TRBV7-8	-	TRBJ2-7	ASSPGTGGPPQY
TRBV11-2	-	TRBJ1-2	ASSSYVQGADYGYT
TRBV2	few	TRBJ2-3	ASRFADTDTQY
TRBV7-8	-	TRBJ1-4	ASSLARNEKLF
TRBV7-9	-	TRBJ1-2	ASSPLEALDRYGYT
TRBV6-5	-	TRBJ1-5	ASTILDGGRQPQH
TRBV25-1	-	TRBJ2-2	ASSGERAGELF
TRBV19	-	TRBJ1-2	ASSIYEGYGYT
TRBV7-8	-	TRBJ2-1	ASSFTTRKATNEQF
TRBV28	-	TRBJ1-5	ASSLQLGPQH
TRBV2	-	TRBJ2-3	ASSLDYTDTQY
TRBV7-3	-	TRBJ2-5	ASSLEGKETQY
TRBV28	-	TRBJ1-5	ASSLTGTGYSNQPQH
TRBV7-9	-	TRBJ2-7	ASSSQTSGSLDEQY
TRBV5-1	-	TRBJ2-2	ASSLRRAEETGELF
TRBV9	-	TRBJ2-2	ASSLNPSGSVGELF
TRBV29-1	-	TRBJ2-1	SVAHDPYNEQF
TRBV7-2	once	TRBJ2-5	ASSLRARKETQY